This T cell receptor beta chain was sequenced in a study of vaccination and CD4 T cells after COVID-19. Study as a whole: Overlapping SARS-CoV-2, HCoV-NL63, HCoV-OC43 and HCoV-229E spike peptides were used to stimulate cells.

CDR1 is DFQATT, CDR2 SNEGSKA, per germline (reference sequence). The CDR3 loop spans 15 amino acids. V lost 0 bases, J lost 8 bases, and 14 bases lay in between. Cultured CD4+ T cells had their DNA profiled by the Oncomine TCR Beta short-read assay. TCRdb passed the PCR reads through MiXCR, listing each CDR3 protein once. Among 11,000 to 15,000 distinct CDR3 sequences, under 55% were seen once, and the ten largest hold more than 8%. Details on this clonotype: The antigen remains undetermined.

Treatment indicated: roughly 11-day PBMC culture with coronavirus spike peptide pools or control peptides (ViraFEST assay). The chain is built from TRBV20-1 and TRBJ1-6; D remains unclear. This receptor was taken from a human donor who had recovered from COVID-19. This sample comprised CD4+ T cells from blood, cultured in vitro, obtained before SARS-CoV-2 vaccination. The DNA of the CDR3 is TGCAGTGCTAGAGATGTTGTCACAGCCTATTCACCCCTCCACTTT. This gives the protein CSARDVVTAYSPLHF.